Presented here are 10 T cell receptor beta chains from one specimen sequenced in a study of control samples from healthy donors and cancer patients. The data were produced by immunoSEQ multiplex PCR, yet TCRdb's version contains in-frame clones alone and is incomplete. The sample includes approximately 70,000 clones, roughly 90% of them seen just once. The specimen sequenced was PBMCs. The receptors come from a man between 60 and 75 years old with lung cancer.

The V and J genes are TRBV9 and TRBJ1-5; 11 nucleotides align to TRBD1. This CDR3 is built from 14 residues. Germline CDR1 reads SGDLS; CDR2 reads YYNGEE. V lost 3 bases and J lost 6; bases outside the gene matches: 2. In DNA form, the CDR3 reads TGTGCCAGCAGCGCGGGACAGGGGGGTCAGCCCCAGCATTTT. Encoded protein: CASSAGQGGQPQHF. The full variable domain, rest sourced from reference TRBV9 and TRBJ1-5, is DSGVTQTPKHLITATGQRVTLRCSPRSGDLSVYWYQQSLDQGLQFLIQYYNGEERAKGNILERFSAQQFPDLHSELNLSSLELGDSALYFCASSAGQGGQPQHFGDGTRLSIL.

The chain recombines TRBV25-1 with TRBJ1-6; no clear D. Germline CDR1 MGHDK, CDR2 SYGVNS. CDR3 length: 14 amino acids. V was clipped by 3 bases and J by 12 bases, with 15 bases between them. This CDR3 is CASSDAASAGPLHF. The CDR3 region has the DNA TGTGCCAGCAGTGATGCGGCCTCCGCCGGACCCCTCCACTTT.

CDR3 protein: CASSAKNTGELFF. The CDR3 DNA is TGTGCCAGCAGTGCGAAGAACACCGGGGAGCTGTTTTTT. The genes are TRBV6-4 and TRBJ2-2; D uncertain. Deletions cut 4 bases from V and 1 base from J, with 4 bases between. CDR1 is MRHNA and CDR2 is SNTAGT in the germline V gene. The CDR3 contains 13 residues.

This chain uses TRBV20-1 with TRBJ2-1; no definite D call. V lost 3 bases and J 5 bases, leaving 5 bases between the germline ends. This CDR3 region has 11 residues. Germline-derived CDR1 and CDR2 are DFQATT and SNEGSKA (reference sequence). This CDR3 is CSASPHNEQFF. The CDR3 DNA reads TGCAGTGCTAGCCCCCACAATGAGCAGTTCTTC.

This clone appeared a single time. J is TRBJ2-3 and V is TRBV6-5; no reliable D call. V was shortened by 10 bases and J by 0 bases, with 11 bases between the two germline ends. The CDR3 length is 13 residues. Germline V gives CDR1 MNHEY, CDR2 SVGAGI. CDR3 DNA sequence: TGTGCCACGACGGCACCTAGCACAGATACGCAGTATTTT. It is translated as CATTAPSTDTQYF.

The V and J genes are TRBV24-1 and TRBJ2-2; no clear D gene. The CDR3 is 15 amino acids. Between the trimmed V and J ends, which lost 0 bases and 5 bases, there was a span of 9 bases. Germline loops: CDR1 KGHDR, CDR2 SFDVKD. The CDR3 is CATSDLPDTTGELFF. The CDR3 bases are TGTGCCACCAGTGATTTGCCAGACACTACCGGGGAGCTGTTTTTT.

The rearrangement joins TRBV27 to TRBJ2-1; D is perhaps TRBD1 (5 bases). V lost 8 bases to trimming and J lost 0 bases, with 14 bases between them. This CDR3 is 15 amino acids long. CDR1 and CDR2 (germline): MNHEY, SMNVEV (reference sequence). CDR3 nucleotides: TGTGCCAGCTCGTACGGACACCCCTCCTACAATGAGCAGTTCTTC. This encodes CASSYGHPSYNEQFF.

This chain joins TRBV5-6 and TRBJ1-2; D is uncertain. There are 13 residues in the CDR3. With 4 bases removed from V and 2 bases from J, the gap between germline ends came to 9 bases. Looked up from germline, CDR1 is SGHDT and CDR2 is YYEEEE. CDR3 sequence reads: CASSNTPNYGYTF. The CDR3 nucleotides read TGTGCCAGCAGCAACACCCCCAACTATGGCTACACCTTC. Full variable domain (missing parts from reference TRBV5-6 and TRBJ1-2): DAGVTQSPTHLIKTRGQQVTLRCSPKSGHDTVSWYQQALGQGPQFIFQYYEEEERQRGNFPDRFSGHQFPNYSSELNVNALLLGDSALYLCASSNTPNYGYTFGSGTRLTVV.

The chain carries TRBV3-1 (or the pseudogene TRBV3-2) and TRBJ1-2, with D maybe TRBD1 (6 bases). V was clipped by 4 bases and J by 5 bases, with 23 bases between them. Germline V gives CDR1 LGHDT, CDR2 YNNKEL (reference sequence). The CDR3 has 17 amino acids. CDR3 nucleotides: TGTGCCAGCAGCCCCTCCCCGGGGGCCGGGGGACTTTATGGCTACACCTTC. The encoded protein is CASSPSPGAGGLYGYTF.

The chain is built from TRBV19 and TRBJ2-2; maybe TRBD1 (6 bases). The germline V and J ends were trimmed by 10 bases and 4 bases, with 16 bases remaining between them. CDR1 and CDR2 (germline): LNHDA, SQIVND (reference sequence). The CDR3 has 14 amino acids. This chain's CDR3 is CATPGTSGTGELFF. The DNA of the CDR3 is TGTGCCACCCCCGGGACATCGGGCACCGGGGAGCTGTTTTTT.